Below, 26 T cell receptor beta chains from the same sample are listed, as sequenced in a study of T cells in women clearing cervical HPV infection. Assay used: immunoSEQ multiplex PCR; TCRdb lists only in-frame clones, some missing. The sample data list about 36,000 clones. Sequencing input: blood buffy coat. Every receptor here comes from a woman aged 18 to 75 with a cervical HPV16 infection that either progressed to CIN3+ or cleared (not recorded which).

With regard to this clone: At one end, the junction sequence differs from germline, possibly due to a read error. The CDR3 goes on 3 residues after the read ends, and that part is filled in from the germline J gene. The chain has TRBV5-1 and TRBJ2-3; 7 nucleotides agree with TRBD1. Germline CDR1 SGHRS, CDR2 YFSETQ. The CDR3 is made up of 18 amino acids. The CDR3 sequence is CASRVKQGPLLNTDAQYF. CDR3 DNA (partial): TGCGCCAGCAGGGTCAAACAGGGGCCTCTTTTAAACACAGATGCG.

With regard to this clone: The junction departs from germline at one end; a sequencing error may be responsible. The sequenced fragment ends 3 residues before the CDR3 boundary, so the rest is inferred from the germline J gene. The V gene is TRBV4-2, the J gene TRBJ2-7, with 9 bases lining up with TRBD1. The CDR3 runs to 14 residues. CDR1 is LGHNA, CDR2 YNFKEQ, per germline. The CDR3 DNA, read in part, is TGCGCCAGCAGCCAAGGCCTGGACAGGGGCGAG. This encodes CASSQGLDRGE. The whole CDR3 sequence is CASSQGLDRGEQYF.

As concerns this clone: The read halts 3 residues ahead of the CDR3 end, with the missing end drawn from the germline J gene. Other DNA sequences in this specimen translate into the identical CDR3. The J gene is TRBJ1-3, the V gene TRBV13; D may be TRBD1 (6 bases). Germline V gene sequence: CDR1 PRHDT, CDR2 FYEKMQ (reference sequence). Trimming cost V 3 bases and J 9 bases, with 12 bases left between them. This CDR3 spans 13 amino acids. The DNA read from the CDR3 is TGTGCCAGCAGCTTCAGGGGTTGGGGCACC. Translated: CASSFRGWGT. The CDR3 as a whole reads CASSFRGWGTIYF.

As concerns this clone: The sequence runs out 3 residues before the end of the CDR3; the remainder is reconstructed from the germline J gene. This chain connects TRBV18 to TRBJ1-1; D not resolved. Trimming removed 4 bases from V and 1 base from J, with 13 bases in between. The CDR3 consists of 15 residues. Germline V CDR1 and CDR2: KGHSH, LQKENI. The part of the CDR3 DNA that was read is TGTGCCAGCTCACAAGGCGGAGGTACGAACACTGAA. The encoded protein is CASSQGGGTNTE. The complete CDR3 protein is CASSQGGGTNTEAFF.

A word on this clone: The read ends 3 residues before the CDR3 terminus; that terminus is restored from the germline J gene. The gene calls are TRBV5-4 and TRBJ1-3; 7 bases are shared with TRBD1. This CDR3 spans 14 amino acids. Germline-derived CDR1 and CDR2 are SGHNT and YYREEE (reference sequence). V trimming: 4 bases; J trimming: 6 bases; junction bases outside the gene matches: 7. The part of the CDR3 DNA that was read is TGTGCCAGCAGCAACCGACAGGGCCCAAACACC. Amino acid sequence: CASSNRQGPNT. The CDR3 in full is CASSNRQGPNTIYF.

The covered CDR3 bases are TGTGCCAGCAGCTTAGGCGCGGGGGGCCCCGGGGAG. It translates to CASSLGAGGPGE. The entire CDR3 protein reads CASSLGAGGPGELFF. The chain employs TRBV11-3 and TRBJ2-2; TRBD2 matches 8 bases. The read ends 3 residues before the CDR3 terminus; that terminus is restored from the germline J gene. The CDR3 has 15 residues. Germline V gene lookup returns CDR1 SGHNT and CDR2 YENEEA. The trim removed 1 base at V and 6 bases at J, leaving 4 bases unmatched.

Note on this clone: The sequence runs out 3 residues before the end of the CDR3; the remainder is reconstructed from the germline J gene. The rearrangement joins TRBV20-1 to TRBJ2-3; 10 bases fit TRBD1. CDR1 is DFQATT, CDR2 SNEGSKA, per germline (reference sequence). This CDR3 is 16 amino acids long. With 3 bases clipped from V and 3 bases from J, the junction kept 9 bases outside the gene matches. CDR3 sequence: CSARNTRDRGTDTQYF. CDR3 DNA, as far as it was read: TGCAGTGCTAGGAATACCCGGGACAGGGGTACAGATACG.

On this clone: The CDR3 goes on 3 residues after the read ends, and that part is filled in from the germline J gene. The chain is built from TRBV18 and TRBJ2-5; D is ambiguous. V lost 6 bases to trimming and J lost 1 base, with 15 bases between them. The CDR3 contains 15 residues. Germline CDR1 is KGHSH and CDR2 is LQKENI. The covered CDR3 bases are TGTGCCAGCTCCCCAGGTGGGCAGAGCCAAGAGACC. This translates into CASSPGGQSQET. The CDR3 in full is CASSPGGQSQETQYF.

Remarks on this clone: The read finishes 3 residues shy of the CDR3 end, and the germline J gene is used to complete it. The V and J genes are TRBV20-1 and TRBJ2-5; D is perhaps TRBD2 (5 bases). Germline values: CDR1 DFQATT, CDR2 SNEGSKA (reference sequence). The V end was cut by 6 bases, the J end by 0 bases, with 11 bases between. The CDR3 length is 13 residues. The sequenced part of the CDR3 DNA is TGCAGTGCCCCGGGGTATAACCAAGAGACC. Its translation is CSAPGYNQET. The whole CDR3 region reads CSAPGYNQETQYF.

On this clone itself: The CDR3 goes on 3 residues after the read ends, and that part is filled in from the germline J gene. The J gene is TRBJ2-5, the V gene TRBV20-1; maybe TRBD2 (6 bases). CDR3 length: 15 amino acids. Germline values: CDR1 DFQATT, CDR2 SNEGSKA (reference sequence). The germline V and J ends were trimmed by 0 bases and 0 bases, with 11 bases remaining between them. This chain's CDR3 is CSARESSGNQETQYF. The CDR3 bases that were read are TGCAGTGCTAGAGAGAGTAGCGGTAACCAAGAGACC.

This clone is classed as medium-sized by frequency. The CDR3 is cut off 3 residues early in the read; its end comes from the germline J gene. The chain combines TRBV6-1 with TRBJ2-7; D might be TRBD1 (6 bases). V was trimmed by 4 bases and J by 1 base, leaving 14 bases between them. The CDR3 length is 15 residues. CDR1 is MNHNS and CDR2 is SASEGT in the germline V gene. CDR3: CASSGGPGQSYEQYF. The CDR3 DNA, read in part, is TGTGCCAGCAGTGGGGGACCGGGACAATCCTACGAG.

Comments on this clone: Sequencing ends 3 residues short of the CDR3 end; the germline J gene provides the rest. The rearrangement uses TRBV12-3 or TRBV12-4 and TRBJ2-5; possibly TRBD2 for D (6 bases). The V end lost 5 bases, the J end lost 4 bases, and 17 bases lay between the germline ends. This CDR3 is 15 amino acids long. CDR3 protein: CASSLPGTPRETQYF. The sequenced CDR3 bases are TGTGCCAGCAGTCTCCCCGGGACTCCGAGAGAGACC.

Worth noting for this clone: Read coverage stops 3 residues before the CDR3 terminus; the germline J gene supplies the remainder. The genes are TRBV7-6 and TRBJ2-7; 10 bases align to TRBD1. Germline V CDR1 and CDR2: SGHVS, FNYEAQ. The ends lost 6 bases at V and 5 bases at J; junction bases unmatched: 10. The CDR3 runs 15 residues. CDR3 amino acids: CASRATGTGDNEQYF. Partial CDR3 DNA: TGTGCCAGCAGAGCGACCGGGACAGGGGACAACGAG.

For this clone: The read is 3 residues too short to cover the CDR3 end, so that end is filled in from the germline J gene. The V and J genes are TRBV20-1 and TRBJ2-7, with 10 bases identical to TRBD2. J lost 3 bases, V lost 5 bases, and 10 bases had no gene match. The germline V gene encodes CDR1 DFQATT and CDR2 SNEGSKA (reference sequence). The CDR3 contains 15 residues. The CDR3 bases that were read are TGCAGTGCTCCTAGGGTCACTAGCGGGATCTACGAG. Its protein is CSAPRVTSGIYE. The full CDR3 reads CSAPRVTSGIYEQYF.

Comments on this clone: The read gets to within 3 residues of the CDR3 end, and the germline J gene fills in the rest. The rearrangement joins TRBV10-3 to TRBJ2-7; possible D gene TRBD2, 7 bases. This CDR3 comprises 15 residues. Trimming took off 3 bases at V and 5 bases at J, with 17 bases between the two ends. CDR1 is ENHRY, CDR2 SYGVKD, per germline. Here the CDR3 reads CAISDQGGAEDEQYF. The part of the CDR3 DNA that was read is TGTGCCATCAGTGACCAAGGGGGGGCCGAGGACGAG.

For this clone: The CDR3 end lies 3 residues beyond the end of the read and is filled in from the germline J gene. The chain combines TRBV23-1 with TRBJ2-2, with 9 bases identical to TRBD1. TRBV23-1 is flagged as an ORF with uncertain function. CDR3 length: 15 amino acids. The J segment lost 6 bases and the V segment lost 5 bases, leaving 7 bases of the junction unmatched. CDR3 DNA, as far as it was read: TGCGCCAGCAGTGAACAGGGGGCTAGGGCCGGGGAG. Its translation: CASSEQGARAGE. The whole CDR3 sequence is CASSEQGARAGELFF.

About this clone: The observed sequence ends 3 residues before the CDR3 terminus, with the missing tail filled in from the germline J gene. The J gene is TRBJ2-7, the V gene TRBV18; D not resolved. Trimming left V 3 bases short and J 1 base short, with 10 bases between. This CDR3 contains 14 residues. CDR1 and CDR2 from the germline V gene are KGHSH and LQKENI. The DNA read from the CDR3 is TGTGCCAGCTCACCTCTGGCGGCTTCCTACGAG. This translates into CASSPLAASYE. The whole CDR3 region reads CASSPLAASYEQYF.

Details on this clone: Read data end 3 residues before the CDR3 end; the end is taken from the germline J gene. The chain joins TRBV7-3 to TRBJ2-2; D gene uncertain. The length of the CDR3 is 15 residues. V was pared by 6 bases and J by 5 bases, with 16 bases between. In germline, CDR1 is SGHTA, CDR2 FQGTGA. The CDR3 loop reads CASSQVDDPTGELFF. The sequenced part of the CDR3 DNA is TGTGCCAGCAGTCAAGTAGATGATCCGACCGGGGAG. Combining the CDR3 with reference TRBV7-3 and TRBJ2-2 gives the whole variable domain GAGVSQTPSNKVTEKGKYVELRCDPISGHTALYWYRQSLGQGPEFLIYFQGTGAADDSGLPNDRFFAVRPEGSVSTLKIQRTERGDSAVYLCASSQVDDPTGELFFGEGSRLTVL.

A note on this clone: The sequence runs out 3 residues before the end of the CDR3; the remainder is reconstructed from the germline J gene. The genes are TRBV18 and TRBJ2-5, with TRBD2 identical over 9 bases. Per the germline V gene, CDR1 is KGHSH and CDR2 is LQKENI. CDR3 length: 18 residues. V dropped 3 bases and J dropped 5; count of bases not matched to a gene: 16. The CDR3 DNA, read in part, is TGTGCCAGCTCACCCGCGGGAGGGACATCCCAAGGGATGGAGACC. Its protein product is CASSPAGGTSQGMET. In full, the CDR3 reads CASSPAGGTSQGMETQYF. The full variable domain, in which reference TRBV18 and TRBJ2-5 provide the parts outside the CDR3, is NAGVMQNPRHLVRRRGQEARLRCSPMKGHSHVYWYRQLPEEGLKFMVYLQKENIIDESGMPKERFSAEFPKEGPSILRIQQVVRGDSAAYFCASSPAGGTSQGMETQYFGPGTRLLVL.

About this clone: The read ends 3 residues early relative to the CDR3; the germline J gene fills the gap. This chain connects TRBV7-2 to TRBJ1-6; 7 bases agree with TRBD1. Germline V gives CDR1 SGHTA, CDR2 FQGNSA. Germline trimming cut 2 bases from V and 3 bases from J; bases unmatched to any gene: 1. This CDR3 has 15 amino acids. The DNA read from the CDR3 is TGTGCCAGCAGCTTAAACAGGGGCTATAATTCACCC. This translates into CASSLNRGYNSP. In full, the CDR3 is CASSLNRGYNSPLHF.

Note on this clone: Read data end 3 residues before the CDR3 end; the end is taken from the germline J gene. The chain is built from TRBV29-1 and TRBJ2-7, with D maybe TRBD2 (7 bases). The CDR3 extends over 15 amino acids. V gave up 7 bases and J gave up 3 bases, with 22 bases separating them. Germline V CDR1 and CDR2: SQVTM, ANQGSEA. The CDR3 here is CSAEGGGGLGYEQYF. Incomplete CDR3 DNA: TGCAGCGCGGAGGGGGGGGGTGGACTCGGCTACGAG.

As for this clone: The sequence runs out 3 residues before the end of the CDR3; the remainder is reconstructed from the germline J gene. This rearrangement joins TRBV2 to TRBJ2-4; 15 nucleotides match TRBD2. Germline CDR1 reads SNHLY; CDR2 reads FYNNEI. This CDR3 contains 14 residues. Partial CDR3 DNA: TGTGCCAGCCGGACTAGCGGGGGGGCTGTTGTT. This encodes CASRTSGGAVV. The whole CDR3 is CASRTSGGAVVQYF.

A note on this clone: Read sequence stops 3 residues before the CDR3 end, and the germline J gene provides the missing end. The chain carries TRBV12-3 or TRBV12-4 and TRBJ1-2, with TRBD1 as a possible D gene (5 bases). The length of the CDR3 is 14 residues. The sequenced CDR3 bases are TGTGCCAGCAGTTTATGGCAGGGAGTACGAGGC. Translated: CASSLWQGVRG. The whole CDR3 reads CASSLWQGVRGYTF.

The covered CDR3 bases are TGTGCCAGCAGTCGTTACTACGAG. It encodes CASSRYYE. The CDR3, in full, reads CASSRYYEQYF. V and J are TRBV2 and TRBJ2-7; D not resolved. Sequencing ends 3 residues short of the CDR3 end; the germline J gene provides the rest. The germline V and J ends were trimmed by 5 bases and 3 bases, with 5 bases remaining between them. CDR1 and CDR2 (germline): SNHLY, FYNNEI. CDR3 length: 11 amino acids.

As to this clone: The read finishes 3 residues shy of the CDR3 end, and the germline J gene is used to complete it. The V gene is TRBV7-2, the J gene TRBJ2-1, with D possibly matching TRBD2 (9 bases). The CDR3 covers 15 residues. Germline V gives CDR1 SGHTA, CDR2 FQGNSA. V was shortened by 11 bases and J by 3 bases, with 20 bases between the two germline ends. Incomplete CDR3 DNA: TGTGCCGGACAGGGAGGGCGGGAGGGCTACAATGAG. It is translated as CAGQGGREGYNE. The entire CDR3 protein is CAGQGGREGYNEQFF.

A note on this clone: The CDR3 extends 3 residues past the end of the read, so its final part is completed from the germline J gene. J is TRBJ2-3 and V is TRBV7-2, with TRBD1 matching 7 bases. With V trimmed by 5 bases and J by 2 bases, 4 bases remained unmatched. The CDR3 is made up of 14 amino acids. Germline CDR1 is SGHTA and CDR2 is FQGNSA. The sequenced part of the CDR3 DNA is TGTGCCAGCAGCCGGGACAGCAACACAGATACG. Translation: CASSRDSNTDT. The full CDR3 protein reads CASSRDSNTDTQYF. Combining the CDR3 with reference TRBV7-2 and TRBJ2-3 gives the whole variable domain GAGVSQSPSNKVTEKGKDVELRCDPISGHTALYWYRQSLGQGLEFLIYFQGNSAPDKSGLPSDRFSAERTGGSVSTLTIQRTQQEDSAVYLCASSRDSNTDTQYFGPGTRLTVL.